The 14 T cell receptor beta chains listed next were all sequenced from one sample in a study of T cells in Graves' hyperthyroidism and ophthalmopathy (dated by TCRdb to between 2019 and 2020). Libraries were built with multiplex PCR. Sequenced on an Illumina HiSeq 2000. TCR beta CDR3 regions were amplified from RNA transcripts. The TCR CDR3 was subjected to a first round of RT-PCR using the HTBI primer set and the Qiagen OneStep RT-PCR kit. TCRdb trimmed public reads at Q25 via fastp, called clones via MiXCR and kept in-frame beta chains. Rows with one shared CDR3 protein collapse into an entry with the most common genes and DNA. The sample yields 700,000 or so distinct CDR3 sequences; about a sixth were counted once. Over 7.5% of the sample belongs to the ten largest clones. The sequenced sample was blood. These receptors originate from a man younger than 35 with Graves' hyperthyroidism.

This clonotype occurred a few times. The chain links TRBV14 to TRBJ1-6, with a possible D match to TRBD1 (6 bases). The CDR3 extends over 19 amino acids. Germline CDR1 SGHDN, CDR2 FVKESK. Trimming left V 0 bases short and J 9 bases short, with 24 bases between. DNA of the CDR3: TGTGCCAGCAGCCAAGATGGACGGCTTGGCAGGGGACTAAGTTCACCCCTCCACTTT. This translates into CASSQDGRLGRGLSSPLHF.

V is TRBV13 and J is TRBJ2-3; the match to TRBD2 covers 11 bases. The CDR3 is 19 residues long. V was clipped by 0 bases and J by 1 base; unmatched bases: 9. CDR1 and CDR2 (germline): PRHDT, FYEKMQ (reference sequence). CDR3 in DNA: TGTGCCAGCAGCTTAGGAGGCCCACTAGCGGGGGAGGGCACAGATACGCAGTATTTT. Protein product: CASSLGGPLAGEGTDTQYF. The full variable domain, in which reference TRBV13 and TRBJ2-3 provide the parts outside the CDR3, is AAGVIQSPRHLIKEKRETATLKCYPIPRHDTVYWYQQGPGQDPQFLISFYEKMQSDKGSIPDRFSAQQFSDYHSELNMSSLELGDSALYFCASSLGGPLAGEGTDTQYFGPGTRLTVL.

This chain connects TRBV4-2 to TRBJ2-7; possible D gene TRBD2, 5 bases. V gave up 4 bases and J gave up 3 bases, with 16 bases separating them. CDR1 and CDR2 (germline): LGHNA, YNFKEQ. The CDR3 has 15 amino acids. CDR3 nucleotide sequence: TGTGCCAGCAGCCCAGAGTGGGGAGTTCGCTACGAGCAGTACTTC. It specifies CASSPEWGVRYEQYF.

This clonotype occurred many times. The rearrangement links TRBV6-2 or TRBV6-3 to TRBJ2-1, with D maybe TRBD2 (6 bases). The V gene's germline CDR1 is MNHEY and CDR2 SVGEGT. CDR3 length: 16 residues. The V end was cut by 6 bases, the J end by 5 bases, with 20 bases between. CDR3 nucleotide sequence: TGTGCCAGCAGGCCCCAGGTAGCGGAGTTTAACAATGAGCAGTTCTTC. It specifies CASRPQVAEFNNEQFF.

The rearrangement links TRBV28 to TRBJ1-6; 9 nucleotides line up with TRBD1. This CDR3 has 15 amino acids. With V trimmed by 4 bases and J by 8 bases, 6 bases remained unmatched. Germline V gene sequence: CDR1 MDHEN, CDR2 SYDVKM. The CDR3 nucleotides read TGTGCCAGCAGTTCAGGGACAGGGCCGGATTCACCCCTCCACTTT. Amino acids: CASSSGTGPDSPLHF.

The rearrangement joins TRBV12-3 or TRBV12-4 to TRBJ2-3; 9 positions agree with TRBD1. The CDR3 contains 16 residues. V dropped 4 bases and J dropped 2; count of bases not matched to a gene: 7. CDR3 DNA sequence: TGTGCCAGCAGTTCACAGGGGGCCCTGAACACAGATACGCAGTATTTT. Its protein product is CASSSQGALNTDTQYF.

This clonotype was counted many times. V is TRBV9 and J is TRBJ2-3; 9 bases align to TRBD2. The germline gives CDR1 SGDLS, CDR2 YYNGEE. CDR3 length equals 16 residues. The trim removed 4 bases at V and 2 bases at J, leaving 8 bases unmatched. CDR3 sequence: CASSQEGLAPTDTQYF. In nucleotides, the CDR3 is TGTGCCAGCAGCCAAGAGGGACTAGCCCCCACAGATACGCAGTATTTT. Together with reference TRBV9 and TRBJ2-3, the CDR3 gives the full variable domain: DSGVTQTPKHLITATGQRVTLRCSPRSGDLSVYWYQQSLDQGLQFLIQYYNGEERAKGNILERFSAQQFPDLHSELNLSSLELGDSALYFCASSQEGLAPTDTQYFGPGTRLTVL.

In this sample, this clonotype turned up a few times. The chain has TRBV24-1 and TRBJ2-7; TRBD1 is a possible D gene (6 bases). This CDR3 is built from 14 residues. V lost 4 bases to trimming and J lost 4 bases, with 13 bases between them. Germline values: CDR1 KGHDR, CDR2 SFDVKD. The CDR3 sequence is CATSDTGTPYEQYF. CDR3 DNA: TGTGCCACCAGTGACACCGGGACACCTTACGAGCAGTACTTC.

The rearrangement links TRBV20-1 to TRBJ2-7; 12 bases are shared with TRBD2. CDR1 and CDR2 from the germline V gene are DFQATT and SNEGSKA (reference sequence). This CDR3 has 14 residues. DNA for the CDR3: TGCAGCGCACGGACTAGCGGGATGTCCTACGAGCAGTACTTC. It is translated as CSARTSGMSYEQYF.

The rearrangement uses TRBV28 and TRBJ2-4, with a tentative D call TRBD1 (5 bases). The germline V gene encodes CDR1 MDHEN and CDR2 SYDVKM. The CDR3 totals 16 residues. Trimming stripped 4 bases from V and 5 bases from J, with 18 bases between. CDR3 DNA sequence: TGTGCCAGCAGTTCCGTCGAACCTGGGGCGGAAAACATTCAGTACTTC. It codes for CASSSVEPGAENIQYF.

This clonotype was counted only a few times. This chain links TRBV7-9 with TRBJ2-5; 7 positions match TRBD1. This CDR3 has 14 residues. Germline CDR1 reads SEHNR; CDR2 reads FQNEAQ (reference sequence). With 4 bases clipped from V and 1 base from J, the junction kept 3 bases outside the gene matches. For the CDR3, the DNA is TGTGCCAGCAGCTCGGACAGGATCCAAGAGACCCAGTACTTC. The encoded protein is CASSSDRIQETQYF.

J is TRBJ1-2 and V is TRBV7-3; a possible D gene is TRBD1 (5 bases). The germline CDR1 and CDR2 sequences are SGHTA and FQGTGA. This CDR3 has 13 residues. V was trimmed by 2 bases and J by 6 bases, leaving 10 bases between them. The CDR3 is CASSLFPGNGYTF. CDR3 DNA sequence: TGTGCCAGCAGCTTATTTCCAGGGAATGGCTACACCTTC.

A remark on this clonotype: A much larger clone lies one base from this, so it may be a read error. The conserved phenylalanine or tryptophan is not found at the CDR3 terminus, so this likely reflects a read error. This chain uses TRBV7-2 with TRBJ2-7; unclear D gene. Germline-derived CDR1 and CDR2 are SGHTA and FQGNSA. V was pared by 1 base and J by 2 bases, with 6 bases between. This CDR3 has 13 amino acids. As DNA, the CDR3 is TGTGCCAGCAGCTTAGATCCCGCCTACGAGCAGTACCTC. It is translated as CASSLDPAYEQYL.

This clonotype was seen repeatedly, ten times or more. CDR3: CASSRRAGASYNEQFF. The CDR3 DNA reads TGTGCCAGCAGCCGGAGAGCGGGGGCCTCCTACAATGAGCAGTTCTTC. The chain carries TRBV7-2 and TRBJ2-1, with 8 bases lining up with TRBD2. V dropped 5 bases and J dropped 0; count of bases not matched to a gene: 6. The germline CDR1 and CDR2 sequences are SGHTA and FQGNSA. CDR3 length: 16 residues.